Following are 18 T cell receptor beta chains from one sample sequenced in a study of OX40 agonist ivuxolimab in advanced cancers. Sequencing was performed with immunoSEQ multiplex PCR; in TCRdb, only in-frame clones are kept and a portion is missing. The sample includes roughly 58,000 clones, around three quarters seen only once; the top ten take about 6%. The sample was CD4+ or CD8+ T cells sorted from blood, taken in a trial of the OX40 agonist ivuxolimab. These receptors originate from an adult with an advanced solid tumor such as melanoma, head and neck, liver or kidney cancer.

The chain links TRBV18 to TRBJ2-2, with TRBD1 as a possible D gene (7 bases). This CDR3 region has 16 residues. The germline gives CDR1 KGHSH, CDR2 LQKENI. V lost 3 bases and J lost 1, with 12 bases in between. CDR3 bases: TGTGCCAGCTCACCCCAGGGGGACTGGAACACCGGGGAGCTGTTTTTT. Protein sequence: CASSPQGDWNTGELFF.

This sequence joins TRBV27 and TRBJ1-5; 8 bases are shared with TRBD1. The V gene's germline CDR1 is MNHEY and CDR2 SMNVEV (reference sequence). The CDR3 runs to 15 residues. With 5 bases clipped from V and 5 bases from J, the junction kept 8 bases outside the gene matches. CDR3 bases: TGTGCCAGCAGTGCCCGACAGGGGCATGATCAGCCCCAGCATTTT. It is translated as CASSARQGHDQPQHF.

This clone occurred once. This chain uses TRBV10-3 with TRBJ1-5; TRBD1 aligns across 8 bases. J lost 1 base, V lost 7 bases, and 3 bases had no gene match. The CDR3 is made up of 14 amino acids. The germline V gene encodes CDR1 ENHRY and CDR2 SYGVKD. CDR3 residues: CAIKGTGSNQPQHF. CDR3 in DNA: TGTGCCATCAAAGGGACAGGAAGCAATCAGCCCCAGCATTTT.

J is TRBJ2-2 and V is TRBV18; the D is unclear. CDR3 length: 14 residues. V was trimmed by 3 bases and J by 1 base, leaving 6 bases between them. The germline V gene encodes CDR1 KGHSH and CDR2 LQKENI. CDR3 DNA: TGTGCCAGCTCACCGCAGGTGAACACCGGGGAGCTGTTTTTT. Residues: CASSPQVNTGELFF.

The chain employs TRBV18 and TRBJ2-5, with D possibly being TRBD2 (6 bases). Trimming took 2 bases from V and 2 from J, leaving 12 bases between them. In germline, CDR1 is KGHSH, CDR2 LQKENI. The CDR3 consists of 15 residues. This CDR3 is CASSPTAGSQETQYF. The CDR3 bases are TGTGCCAGCTCACCAACGGCGGGGAGTCAAGAGACCCAGTACTTC.

The rearrangement uses TRBV11-2 and TRBJ2-5; 8 nucleotides match TRBD1. This CDR3 comprises 16 residues. Looked up from germline, CDR1 is SGHAT and CDR2 is FQNNGV. J was trimmed by 4 bases and V by 2 bases; bases with no gene match: 9. CDR3 nucleotide sequence: TGTGCCAGCAGCTTAAGCAGGGGGCGAGAGGGAGAGACCCAGTACTTC. Translating it yields CASSLSRGREGETQYF.

The rearrangement joins TRBV19 to TRBJ2-1; weak D call: TRBD2 (5 bases). Trimming pared 4 bases from V and 3 bases from J, leaving 13 bases between. The CDR3 has 15 amino acids. Germline assignment: CDR1 LNHDA and CDR2 SQIVND (reference sequence). CDR3 nucleotide sequence: TGTGCCAGTAGTACCCGGACTGCGATCTACAATGAGCAGTTCTTC. Amino acids: CASSTRTAIYNEQFF.

This chain connects TRBV6-1 to TRBJ2-1; the D gene is possibly TRBD2 (6 bases). The CDR3 consists of 15 residues. V was pared by 5 bases and J by 9 bases, with 20 bases between. Germline CDR1 MNHNS, CDR2 SASEGT. The CDR3, as DNA: TGTGCCAGCAGTACCCAAGAACTAGCCCTGGCTGAGCAGTTCTTC. Residues: CASSTQELALAEQFF.

This chain connects TRBV6-1 to TRBJ2-1; 11 nucleotides line up with TRBD2. The germline V gene encodes CDR1 MNHNS and CDR2 SASEGT. The CDR3 length is 14 residues. J lost 7 bases, V lost 5 bases, and 4 bases had no gene match. CDR3 residues: CASSSRLAGNEQFF. DNA of the CDR3: TGTGCCAGCAGTTCCCGACTAGCGGGAAATGAGCAGTTCTTC.

V usage is TRBV6-5 and J usage is TRBJ2-7, with TRBD1 matching over 7 bases. The CDR3 length is 15 residues. V lost 5 bases to trimming and J lost 4 bases; unmatched junction nucleotides: 11. CDR1 and CDR2 (germline): MNHEY, SVGAGI. Written as DNA, the CDR3 is TGTGCCAGCAGTACCCCGACAGGGTCGAGGTACGAGCAGTACTTC. This sequence encodes CASSTPTGSRYEQYF.

The rearrangement uses TRBV4-3 and TRBJ2-1; maybe TRBD1 (7 bases). This CDR3 comprises 15 residues. Germline V gives CDR1 LGHNA, CDR2 YSLEER. V was shortened by 4 bases and J by 8 bases, with 18 bases between the two germline ends. The CDR3 sequence: CASSRQIQGGDEQFF. For the CDR3, the DNA is TGCGCCAGCAGCCGCCAAATCCAGGGGGGTGATGAGCAGTTCTTC.

V is TRBV15 and J is TRBJ2-5; a weak D match, TRBD2 (5 bases). V was trimmed by 0 bases and J by 3 bases, leaving 8 bases between them. The CDR3 loop spans 14 amino acids. Per germline, CDR1 LNHNV and CDR2 YYDKDF (reference sequence). CDR3 DNA sequence: TGTGCCACCAGCAGAGATCGGGGAAAAGAGACCCAGTACTTC. It codes for CATSRDRGKETQYF.

The chain combines TRBV11-2 with TRBJ2-5; no clear D gene. The V end was cut by 5 bases, the J end by 7 bases, with 14 bases between. In germline, CDR1 is SGHAT, CDR2 FQNNGV. The CDR3 sequence is 13 residues long. This chain's CDR3 is CASSPLRLRTQYF. CDR3 bases: TGTGCCAGCAGCCCCCTCAGGCTCAGGACCCAGTACTTC.

This sequence joins TRBV5-1 and TRBJ2-5, with 8 positions matching TRBD1. CDR1 and CDR2 (germline): SGHRS, YFSETQ. The trim removed 3 bases at V and 4 bases at J, leaving 8 bases unmatched. This CDR3 contains 15 residues. The CDR3 sequence is CASSSNTGGGETQYF. In DNA form, the CDR3 reads TGCGCCAGCAGCTCGAACACAGGGGGAGGAGAGACCCAGTACTTC.

The chain is built from TRBV2 and TRBJ1-3; TRBD1 might be the D (5 bases). Germline CDR1 and CDR2: SNHLY and FYNNEI. The ends were cut back, 8 bases at V and 2 bases at J, with 13 bases in the middle. This CDR3 has 14 amino acids. The CDR3 spells CASAQGWTGNTIYF. The CDR3 region has the DNA TGTGCCAGCGCCCAGGGTTGGACTGGAAACACCATATATTTT.

The rearrangement joins TRBV5-6 to TRBJ2-2, with 10 bases lining up with TRBD2. The CDR3 is made up of 18 amino acids. Looked up from germline, CDR1 is SGHDT and CDR2 is YYEEEE. V lost 0 bases, J lost 4 bases, and 9 bases stayed unmatched. CDR3 loop: CASSLASGRVVGTGELFF. The CDR3 bases are TGTGCCAGCAGCTTGGCTAGCGGGAGAGTTGTGGGCACCGGGGAGCTGTTTTTT.

The rearrangement links TRBV19 to TRBJ2-3, with no clear D. Germline CDR1 and CDR2: LNHDA and SQIVND (reference sequence). V lost 8 bases and J 5 bases, leaving 14 bases between the germline ends. CDR3 size: 13 residues. CDR3 protein: CASRRGLIDTQYF. The DNA of the CDR3 is TGTGCCAGTCGCCGAGGCCTAATAGATACGCAGTATTTT.

J is TRBJ1-2 and V is TRBV5-5; D may be TRBD1 (6 bases). Germline assignment: CDR1 SGHKS and CDR2 YYEKEE (reference sequence). The CDR3 has 16 residues. The ends were cut back, 4 bases at V and 3 bases at J, with 19 bases in the middle. The CDR3 nucleotides read TGTGCCAGCAGCCTTTATTGGACAGCCCGAGACTATGGCTACACCTTC. Protein product: CASSLYWTARDYGYTF.